The next 6 T cell receptor beta chains were all read from a single sample in a study of OX40 agonist ivuxolimab in advanced cancers. Clones were read by immunoSEQ multiplex PCR, and TCRdb kept only the in-frame ones, dropping some. The table lists 50,000 to 80,000 clones, about 86% of them singletons. The sample in question was CD4+ or CD8+ T cells sorted from blood, obtained in a trial of the OX40 agonist ivuxolimab. These receptors came from an adult with an advanced solid tumor such as melanoma, head and neck, liver or kidney cancer.

This clone came up once. V gene TRBV28 combines with J gene TRBJ1-5, with a weak D call TRBD1 (5 bases). Trimming shortened V by 10 bases and J by 0 bases, and 19 bases separated the two germline ends. In germline, CDR1 is MDHEN, CDR2 SYDVKM. This CDR3 is built from 16 residues. The CDR3 loop reads CAILAGGSYSNQPQHF. In DNA form, the CDR3 reads TGTGCCATCCTTGCTGGGGGATCCTATAGCAATCAGCCCCAGCATTTT.

The chain joins TRBV19 to TRBJ1-1; TRBD1 agrees at 9 bases. After removal of 6 bases from V and 11 bases from J, the junction contained 13 bases not matched to a gene. Germline lookup yields CDR1 LNHDA and CDR2 SQIVND (reference sequence). This CDR3 spans 14 amino acids. The CDR3: CASSRDRAGPGAFF. The CDR3 DNA reads TGTGCCAGTAGCCGGGACAGGGCGGGCCCCGGGGCTTTCTTT.

This clone has only one observation. The chain recombines TRBV6-6 with TRBJ1-2; 8 bases are shared with TRBD1. Losses at the gene ends were 2 bases for V and 6 bases for J; bases not matched to a gene: 8. The CDR3 spans 15 residues. Germline V lookup: CDR1 MNHNY, CDR2 SVGAGI (reference sequence). CDR3 amino acids: CASSYPTDRGHGYTF. The DNA for the CDR3 is TGTGCCAGCAGTTACCCTACCGACAGGGGACATGGCTACACCTTC.

V is TRBV30 and J is TRBJ1-5; D gene unclear. V was trimmed by 2 bases and J by 2 bases, leaving 10 bases between them. Germline-derived CDR1 and CDR2 are GTSNPN and SVGIG (reference sequence). The CDR3 is 14 residues long. DNA of the CDR3: TGTGCCTGGAGTTTTGGGTTGGGCAATCAGCCCCAGCATTTT. This codes for CAWSFGLGNQPQHF.

The table lists this clone with a few counts. V usage is TRBV5-6 and J usage is TRBJ2-7, with a tentative D call TRBD1 (5 bases). Germline lookup yields CDR1 SGHDT and CDR2 YYEEEE. V was cut by 4 bases and J by 4 bases, with 27 bases left in between. This CDR3 region has 18 residues. The CDR3 DNA reads as TGTGCCAGCAGCCGAAGGAGCCTACAGGTTCGGACCCAATACGAGCAGTACTTC. This gives the protein CASSRRSLQVRTQYEQYF.

The gene calls are TRBV10-1 and TRBJ1-2; D remains unclear. Trimming removed 5 bases from V and 4 bases from J, with 14 bases in between. The CDR3 runs to 14 residues. The germline V gene encodes CDR1 WNHNN and CDR2 SYGVQD (reference sequence). CDR3 sequence: CASSPAGGSYGYTF. The CDR3 DNA reads as TGCGCCAGCAGTCCGGCAGGAGGGTCCTATGGCTACACCTTC.